A single sample is the source of the 12 T cell receptor beta chains below, sequenced in a study of blood T cell repertoires in COVID-19. Measured with immunoSEQ multiplex PCR; TCRdb has only the in-frame clones, and not every one. The table records tens of thousands of clones, 60% to 80% of them present only once. The sample taken for sequencing was peripheral blood. The receptors were sampled from a human donor in a cohort sampled during active COVID-19.

The table lists this clone with a count of one. The gene calls are TRBV7-9 and TRBJ1-2; 10 positions match TRBD1. The CDR3 loop spans 14 amino acids. Germline trimming cut 6 bases from V and 4 bases from J; bases unmatched to any gene: 5. Germline CDR1 and CDR2: SEHNR and FQNEAQ (reference sequence). CDR3 sequence reads: CASREWDRGYGYTF. CDR3 DNA: TGTGCCAGCAGAGAATGGGACAGGGGCTATGGCTACACCTTC.

This clone was observed a single time. This chain uses TRBV7-2 with TRBJ1-2, with a weak D call TRBD1 (5 bases). Germline CDR1 SGHTA, CDR2 FQGNSA. Deletions cut 0 bases from V and 3 bases from J, with 5 bases between. This CDR3 has 13 amino acids. CDR3 sequence reads: CASSLAGDYGYTF. Here the CDR3 DNA reads TGTGCCAGCAGCTTAGCAGGGGACTATGGCTACACCTTC.

CDR3 in DNA: TGTGCCAGTAGTATGGGACGGCAGGGGGCTCGCGGCTACACCTTC. Its protein is CASSMGRQGARGYTF. The chain carries TRBV19 and TRBJ1-2, with 8 bases identical to TRBD1. The germline V gene has CDR1 LNHDA and CDR2 SQIVND (reference sequence). Trimming removed 3 bases from V and 8 bases from J; junction bases left unmatched: 11. This CDR3 has 15 amino acids.

The chain carries TRBV10-1 and TRBJ1-2, with a tentative D call TRBD1 (5 bases). This CDR3 has 11 amino acids. Germline lookup yields CDR1 WNHNN and CDR2 SYGVQD (reference sequence). V was trimmed by 7 bases and J by 7 bases, leaving 10 bases between them. The CDR3 region is CASNYRSGYTF. DNA for the CDR3: TGCGCCAGCAACTACAGGAGTGGCTACACCTTC.

V gene TRBV30 combines with J gene TRBJ1-2, with D possibly being TRBD1 (6 bases). Trimming removed 5 bases from V and 4 bases from J, with 11 bases in between. CDR1 and CDR2 from the germline V gene are GTSNPN and SVGIG (reference sequence). This CDR3 comprises 12 residues. The chain's CDR3 is CAWGTSSYGYTF. CDR3 DNA: TGTGCCTGGGGGACAAGCTCCTATGGCTACACCTTC. The entire variable domain, with the rest obtained from reference TRBV30 and TRBJ1-2, is as follows: SQTIHQWPATLVQPVGSPLSLECTVEGTSNPNLYWYRQAAGRGLQLLFYSVGIGQISSEVPQNLSASRPQDRQFILSSKKLLLSDSGFYLCAWGTSSYGYTFGSGTRLTVV.

This sequence joins TRBV7-3 and TRBJ2-1; possibly TRBD1 for D (6 bases). V was shortened by 6 bases and J by 7 bases, with 13 bases between the two germline ends. CDR1 is SGHTA, CDR2 FQGTGA, per germline. The CDR3 spans 13 residues. The CDR3 loop is CASRSRGENEQFF. Here the CDR3 DNA reads TGTGCCAGCAGGTCCAGGGGAGAAAATGAGCAGTTCTTC.

The V and J genes are TRBV5-1 and TRBJ2-3; the match to TRBD2 covers 7 bases. The ends lost 5 bases at V and 8 bases at J; junction bases unmatched: 5. Germline V lookup: CDR1 SGHRS, CDR2 YFSETQ. The CDR3 is 12 amino acids. The DNA of the CDR3 is TGCGCCAGCAGGGCTACTAGCGCTACGCAGTATTTT. This codes for CASRATSATQYF.

This clone was counted a few times. The chain carries TRBV6-1 and TRBJ1-1, with D uncertain. V lost 3 bases and J lost 2, with 7 bases in between. Germline V gene data show CDR1 as MNHNS and CDR2 as SASEGT. The CDR3 contains 13 residues. CDR3 region: CASSEGSNTEAFF. DNA for the CDR3: TGTGCCAGCAGTGAGGGGAGTAACACTGAAGCTTTCTTT.

The V gene is TRBV3-1 (or the pseudogene TRBV3-2), the J gene TRBJ2-7; D uncertain. V was clipped by 2 bases and J by 1 base, with 3 bases between them. The CDR3 has 12 residues. Germline V gene lookup returns CDR1 LGHDT and CDR2 YNNKEL (reference sequence). This CDR3 reads CASSQLSYEQYF. The CDR3 nucleotides are TGTGCCAGCAGCCAACTATCCTACGAGCAGTACTTC.

The V call is TRBV30, the J call TRBJ2-1; 10 bases align to TRBD2. The CDR3 is 17 residues long. After removal of 3 bases from V and 5 bases from J, the junction contained 13 bases not matched to a gene. CDR1 is GTSNPN, CDR2 SVGIG, per germline (reference sequence). The DNA for the CDR3 is TGTGCCTGGAGCCGCGATCGGACCGGGACTAGCGACAATGAGCAGTTCTTC. Translated, it gives CAWSRDRTGTSDNEQFF.

The chain carries TRBV7-2 and TRBJ1-4; D remains ambiguous. This CDR3 spans 17 amino acids. V lost 3 bases to trimming and J lost 0 bases, with 14 bases between them. Germline lookup yields CDR1 SGHTA and CDR2 FQGNSA. CDR3 sequence reads: CASSFRGTSATNEKLFF. CDR3 DNA sequence: TGTGCCAGCAGCTTTCGGGGTACCTCTGCAACTAATGAAAAACTGTTTTTT.

The rearrangement links TRBV7-9 to TRBJ2-3; 9 nucleotides align to TRBD2. V gave up 5 bases and J gave up 3 bases; unmatched junction bases: 9. Germline CDR1 is SEHNR and CDR2 is FQNEAQ (reference sequence). The CDR3 is made up of 16 amino acids. The CDR3 nucleotides read TGTGCCAGCAGCAGGGTAGCGGGAGTAGGGACAGATACGCAGTATTTT. It translates to CASSRVAGVGTDTQYF.